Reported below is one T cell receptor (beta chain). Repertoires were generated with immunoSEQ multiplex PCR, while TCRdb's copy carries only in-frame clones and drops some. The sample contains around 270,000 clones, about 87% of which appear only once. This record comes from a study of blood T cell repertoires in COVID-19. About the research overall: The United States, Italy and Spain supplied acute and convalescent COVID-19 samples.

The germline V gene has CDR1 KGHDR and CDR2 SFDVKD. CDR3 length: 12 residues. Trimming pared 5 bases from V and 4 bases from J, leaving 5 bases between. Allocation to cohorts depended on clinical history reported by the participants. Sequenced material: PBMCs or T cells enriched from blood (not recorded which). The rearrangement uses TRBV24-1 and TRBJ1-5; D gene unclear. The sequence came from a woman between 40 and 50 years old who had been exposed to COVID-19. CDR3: CATSAGNQPQHF. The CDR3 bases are TGTGCCACCAGTGCCGGGAATCAGCCCCAGCATTTT.